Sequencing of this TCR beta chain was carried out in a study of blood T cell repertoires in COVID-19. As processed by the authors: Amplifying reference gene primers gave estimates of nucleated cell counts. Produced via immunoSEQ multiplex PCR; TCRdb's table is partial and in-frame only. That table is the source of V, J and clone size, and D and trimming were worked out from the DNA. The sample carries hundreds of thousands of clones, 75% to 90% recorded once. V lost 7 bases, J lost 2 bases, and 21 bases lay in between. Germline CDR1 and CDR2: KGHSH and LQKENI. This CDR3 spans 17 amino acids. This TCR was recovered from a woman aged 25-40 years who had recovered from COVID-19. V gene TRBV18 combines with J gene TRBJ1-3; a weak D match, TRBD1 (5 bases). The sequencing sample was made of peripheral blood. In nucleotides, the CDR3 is TGTGCCAGCTTTCACCTAGGGGCAGGGCTTGCTGGAAACACCATATATTTT. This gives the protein CASFHLGAGLAGNTIYF. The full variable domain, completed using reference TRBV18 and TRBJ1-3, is NAGVMQNPRHLVRRRGQEARLRCSPMKGHSHVYWYRQLPEEGLKFMVYLQKENIIDESGMPKERFSAEFPKEGPSILRIQQVVRGDSAAYFCASFHLGAGLAGNTIYFGEGSWLTVV.